This T cell receptor (beta chain) comes out of a study of cytomegalovirus exposure and HLA in healthy donors. The PCR had 60 Vbeta and 13 Jbeta primers. The data were produced by immunoSEQ multiplex PCR, yet TCRdb's version contains in-frame clones alone and is incomplete. The sample gives 150,000 to 200,000 clones, roughly 82% of which show up once; 1.5% to 2% is in the top ten. CDR1 SNHLY and CDR2 FYNNEI come from the germline V gene. The CDR3 totals 16 residues. V was clipped by 8 bases and J by 0 bases, with 17 bases between them. The chain uses TRBV2 and TRBJ1-3; D remains ambiguous. The TCR sequence derives from a woman aged 25-40 years in good health and CMV-seronegative. Sequences were obtained from PBMCs. CDR3 in amino acids: CASCQDLPHSGNTIYF. The CDR3 bases are TGTGCCAGCTGTCAGGACTTACCGCACTCTGGAAACACCATATATTTT.